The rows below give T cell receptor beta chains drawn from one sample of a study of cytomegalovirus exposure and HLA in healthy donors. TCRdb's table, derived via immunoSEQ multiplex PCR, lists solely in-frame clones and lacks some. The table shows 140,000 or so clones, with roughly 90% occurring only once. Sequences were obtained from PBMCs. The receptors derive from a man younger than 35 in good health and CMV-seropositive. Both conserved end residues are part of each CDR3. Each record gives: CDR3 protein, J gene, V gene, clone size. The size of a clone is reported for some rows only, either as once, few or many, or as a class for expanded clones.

CDR3 protein: CASSSRGPRGAEQYF
J gene: TRBJ2-7
V gene: TRBV5-1
clone size: -

CDR3 protein: CASSQVRLIGNQPQHF
J gene: TRBJ1-5
V gene: TRBV4-2
clone size: -

CDR3 protein: CASSSGQGDSYNEQFF
J gene: TRBJ2-1
V gene: TRBV7-6
clone size: -

CDR3 protein: CASSVVSTGELFF
J gene: TRBJ2-2
V gene: TRBV9
clone size: once

CDR3 protein: CATSRDAGDVEKLFF
J gene: TRBJ1-4
V gene: TRBV15
clone size: -

CDR3 protein: CASSQEGSPEKNIQYF
J gene: TRBJ2-4
V gene: TRBV4-2
clone size: -

CDR3 protein: CASGLVIRTSRSSYEQYF
J gene: TRBJ2-7
V gene: TRBV12-5
clone size: -

CDR3 protein: CASSPRTATGNTIYF
J gene: TRBJ1-3
V gene: TRBV2
clone size: -

CDR3 protein: CAWSAQQGPAFF
J gene: TRBJ1-1
V gene: TRBV30
clone size: -

CDR3 protein: CASSMDFQETQYF
J gene: TRBJ2-5
V gene: TRBV19
clone size: -

CDR3 protein: CASSRGSGNQPQHF
J gene: TRBJ1-5
V gene: TRBV18
clone size: few

CDR3 protein: CASRVAASNEKLFF
J gene: TRBJ1-4
V gene: TRBV6-1
clone size: -

CDR3 protein: CASSLQGGSYEQYF
J gene: TRBJ2-7
V gene: TRBV2
clone size: -

CDR3 protein: CASSPLREAGTNEQFF
J gene: TRBJ2-1
V gene: TRBV7-9
clone size: -

CDR3 protein: CASSFDRGNNQPQHF
J gene: TRBJ1-5
V gene: TRBV2
clone size: -

CDR3 protein: CAWSEDRVDEKLFF
J gene: TRBJ1-4
V gene: TRBV30
clone size: -

CDR3 protein: CASKIELGNTIYF
J gene: TRBJ1-3
V gene: TRBV5-1
clone size: -

CDR3 protein: CASTPGQGVSYGYTF
J gene: TRBJ1-2
V gene: TRBV19
clone size: -